A single sample is the source of the 18 T cell receptor beta chains below, sequenced in a study of metastatic and nonmetastatic thyroid tumors. TCRdb used MiXCR to call clones anew from the PCR reads. The table includes some 39,000 clones, roughly 16% detected once. Among the patients, none had received any treatment before thyroid surgery. Sequenced material: blood. These TCRs come from a female donor with papillary thyroid cancer or a benign thyroid nodule (not recorded which). Some clones in this sample may be carry-over from other donors' samples.

This clone has at least ten counts. Additional DNA sequences in this sample encode the identical CDR3. This sequence joins TRBV30 and TRBJ2-2, with 7 bases fitting TRBD2. CDR3 length: 13 residues. The V gene's germline CDR1 is GTSNPN and CDR2 SVGIG (reference sequence). J was trimmed by 7 bases and V by 4 bases; bases with no gene match: 6. CDR3 sequence: CAWTKWGGGELFF. CDR3 coding DNA: TGTGCCTGGACCAAATGGGGGGGCGGGGAGCTGTTTTTT.

There are a few counts of this clone. V gene TRBV24-1 combines with J gene TRBJ2-1, with D possibly TRBD1 on 5 matching bases. The CDR3 length is 11 residues. The V end was cut by 5 bases, the J end by 8 bases, with 6 bases between. The germline V gene encodes CDR1 KGHDR and CDR2 SFDVKD. Here the CDR3 reads CATSVGDEQFF. For the CDR3, the DNA is TGTGCCACCAGTGTAGGGGATGAGCAGTTCTTC.

This clone was counted many times. The chain employs TRBV7-9 and TRBJ1-2; unclear D gene. Trimming removed 3 bases from V and 7 bases from J, with 15 bases in between. Germline CDR1 and CDR2: SEHNR and FQNEAQ (reference sequence). The CDR3 runs 14 residues. The CDR3 DNA reads as TGTGCCAGCAGCTTTGAACTCGAGCCCTGTGGCTACACCTTC. Amino acids: CASSFELEPCGYTF. Full variable domain (remainder filled in from reference TRBV7-9 and TRBJ1-2): DTGVSQNPRHKITKRGQNVTFRCDPISEHNRLYWYRQTLGQGPEFLTYFQNEAQLEKSRLLSDRFSAERPKGSFSTLEIQRTEQGDSAMYLCASSFELEPCGYTFGSGTRLTVV.

This clone was counted at least ten times. J is TRBJ1-2 and V is TRBV9; TRBD1 agrees at 10 bases. J gave up 4 bases and V 1 base, and 10 bases lay outside the gene matches. This CDR3 region has 17 residues. Germline V gene data show CDR1 as SGDLS and CDR2 as YYNGEE. The CDR3 DNA is TGTGCCAGCAGCGTATCCGGTACGACAGGGGGCCTCTATGGCTACACCTTC. Amino acid sequence: CASSVSGTTGGLYGYTF.

The CDR3 sequence: CSARSGISSGNEQFF. As DNA, the CDR3 is TGCAGTGCTAGGTCAGGGATTTCATCGGGTAATGAGCAGTTCTTC. This chain uses TRBV20-1 with TRBJ2-1; D may be TRBD1 (5 bases). Trimming stripped 3 bases from V and 7 bases from J, with 19 bases between. Germline-derived CDR1 and CDR2 are DFQATT and SNEGSKA (reference sequence). The CDR3 has 15 residues.

The chain couples TRBV24-1 to TRBJ2-3; possible D gene TRBD2, 6 bases. V lost 7 bases to trimming and J lost 6 bases, with 22 bases between them. The CDR3 length is 16 residues. CDR1 and CDR2 (germline): KGHDR, SFDVKD. The CDR3 here is CATRDPLSGVVDTQYF. In DNA, the CDR3 is TGTGCCACCAGAGACCCTCTATCGGGGGTGGTGGATACGCAGTATTTT.

At least ten counts were recorded for this clone. Distinct nucleotide sequences in the sample also encode this CDR3. For the CDR3, the DNA is TGTGCCAGCTCGCGCAGGGACGGCACCTACGAGCAGTACTTC. It encodes CASSRRDGTYEQYF. The chain links TRBV18 to TRBJ2-7; TRBD1 or TRBD2 may be the D gene (5 bases each). V dropped 6 bases and J dropped 2 bases, with 14 bases sitting between them. Germline V gene data show CDR1 as KGHSH and CDR2 as LQKENI. This CDR3 is 14 amino acids long.

The chain joins TRBV27 to TRBJ2-7; D may be TRBD1 (5 bases). Trimming removed 5 bases from V and 9 bases from J, with 20 bases in between. Germline V gene sequence: CDR1 MNHEY, CDR2 SMNVEV (reference sequence). CDR3 size: 14 residues. For the CDR3, the DNA is TGTGCCAGCAGTAGACCGGTACAGGTGGTTGGGCAGTACTTC. Its translation: CASSRPVQVVGQYF.

V gene TRBV5-5 combines with J gene TRBJ2-1; no clear D. With 1 base removed from V and 2 bases from J, the gap between germline ends came to 10 bases. Germline V gene sequence: CDR1 SGHKS, CDR2 YYEKEE (reference sequence). The CDR3 is 15 residues long. The CDR3 spells CASSLPFATYNEQFF. As DNA, the CDR3 is TGTGCCAGCAGCTTGCCTTTTGCAACCTACAATGAGCAGTTCTTC. The variable domain in full, with the rest retrieved from reference TRBV5-5 and TRBJ2-1, is DAGVTQSPTHLIKTRGQQVTLRCSPISGHKSVSWYQQVLGQGPQFIFQYYEKEERGRGNFPDRFSARQFPNYSSELNVNALLLGDSALYLCASSLPFATYNEQFFGPGTRLTVL.

The rearrangement joins TRBV29-1 to TRBJ1-4; 7 bases align to TRBD1. The germline gives CDR1 SQVTM, CDR2 ANQGSEA. This CDR3 is built from 14 residues. V was clipped by 7 bases and J by 6 bases; unmatched bases: 11. The CDR3 is CSAQGGQAHEKLFF. In nucleotides, the CDR3 is TGCAGCGCCCAGGGGGGTCAAGCCCATGAAAAACTGTTTTTT. Drawing the rest from reference TRBV29-1 and TRBJ1-4, the complete variable domain is SAVISQKPSRDICQRGTSLTIQCQVDSQVTMMFWYRQQPGQSLTLIATANQGSEATYESGFVIDKFPISRPNLTFSTLTVSNMSPEDSSIYLCSAQGGQAHEKLFFGSGTQLSVL.

The chain links TRBV20-1 to TRBJ2-4, with 7 bases fitting TRBD2. V lost 0 bases, J lost 15 bases, and 5 bases stayed unmatched. Germline loops: CDR1 DFQATT, CDR2 SNEGSKA (reference sequence). The CDR3 runs 11 residues. CDR3 DNA sequence: TGCAGTGCTAGAGAGGGGAGGGATTGGTACTTC. Translated: CSAREGRDWYF.

This clone has ten or more counts. The chain is built from TRBV6-6 and TRBJ2-1; tentatively, D is TRBD2 (5 bases). The CDR3 covers 19 residues. Germline-derived CDR1 and CDR2 are MNHNY and SVGAGI (reference sequence). Trimming pared 2 bases from V and 10 bases from J, leaving 30 bases between. The CDR3: CASSYGQSPGTPPQEEQFF. CDR3 in DNA: TGTGCCAGCAGTTACGGCCAGTCTCCGGGAACTCCCCCCCAAGAGGAGCAGTTCTTC.

This clone was seen repeatedly, ten times or more. The chain has TRBV20-1 and TRBJ2-3; D is undetermined. There are 11 residues in the CDR3. The germline gives CDR1 DFQATT, CDR2 SNEGSKA (reference sequence). Trimming left V 8 bases short and J 7 bases short, with 13 bases between. The CDR3 protein is CSPANLYTQYF. CDR3 in DNA: TGCAGTCCCGCCAACCTTTATACGCAGTATTTT.

The chain combines TRBV6-5 with TRBJ2-7, with D possibly being TRBD2 (6 bases). The CDR3 is made up of 13 amino acids. CDR1 is MNHEY and CDR2 is SVGAGI in the germline V gene. Trimming left V 3 bases short and J 7 bases short, with 13 bases between. The CDR3 sequence is CASSYGGEMEQYF. The DNA for the CDR3 is TGTGCCAGCAGTTATGGAGGGGAAATGGAGCAGTACTTC.

Ten or more counts support this clone. This chain joins TRBV2 and TRBJ2-5, with 14 bases lining up with TRBD2. The CDR3 runs 15 residues. Unmatched junction bases numbered 4, after V lost 7 bases and J lost 3 bases. Germline V lookup: CDR1 SNHLY, CDR2 FYNNEI. The CDR3: CASNQGLAGEETQYF. The CDR3 DNA sequence: TGTGCCAGCAATCAGGGACTAGCGGGGGAAGAGACCCAGTACTTC.

This clone was detected ten times or more. V is TRBV6-1 and J is TRBJ1-5; 10 bases are a match to TRBD1. Germline CDR1 MNHNS, CDR2 SASEGT. The CDR3 extends over 15 amino acids. Unmatched junction bases numbered 6, after V lost 3 bases and J lost 7 bases. Written as DNA, the CDR3 is TGTGCCAGCAGTGAGGGACAGGGGACGGTCCAGCCCCAGCATTTT. Residues: CASSEGQGTVQPQHF.

This clone was seen many times. This sequence joins TRBV7-6 and TRBJ2-1; D is unresolved. Germline assignment: CDR1 SGHVS and CDR2 FNYEAQ. The CDR3 extends over 13 amino acids. V was pared by 0 bases and J by 7 bases, with 7 bases between. CDR3 bases: TGTGCCAGCAGCTTAGCGGGAAGGAATGAGCAGTTCTTC. Amino acid sequence: CASSLAGRNEQFF.

This clone showed up just a few times. The V gene is TRBV6-1, the J gene TRBJ2-6; the D is unclear. The CDR3 sequence is 15 residues long. Germline CDR1 reads MNHNS; CDR2 reads SASEGT. Trimming took off 4 bases at V and 0 bases at J, with 7 bases between the two ends. The CDR3 here is CASSATGSGANVLTF. The CDR3 bases are TGTGCCAGCAGTGCGACTGGCTCTGGGGCCAACGTCCTGACTTTC.